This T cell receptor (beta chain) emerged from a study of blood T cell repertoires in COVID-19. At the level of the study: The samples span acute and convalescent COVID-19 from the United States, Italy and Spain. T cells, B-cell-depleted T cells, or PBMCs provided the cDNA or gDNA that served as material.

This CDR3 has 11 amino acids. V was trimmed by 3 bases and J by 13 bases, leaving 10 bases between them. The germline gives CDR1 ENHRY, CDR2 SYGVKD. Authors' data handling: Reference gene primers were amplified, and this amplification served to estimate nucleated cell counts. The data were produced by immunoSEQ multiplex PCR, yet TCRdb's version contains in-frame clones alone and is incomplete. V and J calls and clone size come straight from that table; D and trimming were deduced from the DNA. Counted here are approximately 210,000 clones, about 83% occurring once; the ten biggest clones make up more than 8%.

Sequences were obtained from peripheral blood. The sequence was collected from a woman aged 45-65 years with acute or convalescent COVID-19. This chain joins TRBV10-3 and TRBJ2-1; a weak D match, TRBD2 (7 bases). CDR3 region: CAISDGGRQFF. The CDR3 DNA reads TGTGCCATCAGTGACGGGGGGCGTCAGTTCTTC.